A selection of T cell receptor beta chains follows, all from one sample in a study of T cell responses to AZD1222 COVID-19 vaccine. Data came from immunoSEQ multiplex PCR; TCRdb stores just in-frame clones and leaves some out. The table lists about 130,000 clones, about 94% of them singletons. The starting material was peripheral blood, obtained on day 0 of AZD1222 vaccination. Receptors originate from an adult in good health. Both conserved end residues are part of each CDR3.

V,J,CDR3
TRBV10-3,TRBJ2-5,CAIRDAGAETQYF
TRBV18,TRBJ2-5,CASSSLARETQYF
TRBV12-3/TRBV12-4,TRBJ1-1,CASSLADSEAFF
TRBV19,TRBJ1-5,CASSMVQISNQPQHF
TRBV4-1,TRBJ2-2,CASSQGRGSGELFF
TRBV6-5,TRBJ1-6,CASFSYNSPLHF
TRBV7-2,TRBJ2-2,CASKTEANTGELFF
TRBV6-5,TRBJ1-5,CASSPGRRQPQHF
TRBV28,TRBJ1-1,CASGLGLAGANTEAFF
TRBV10-3,TRBJ1-1,CAISERGTENTEAFF
TRBV7-2,TRBJ1-5,CASGLAGDQPQHF
TRBV14,TRBJ1-2,CASSQGLNYGYTF
TRBV5-1,TRBJ1-1,CASSPRTGETAFF
TRBV7-9,TRBJ1-1,CASSPRRTYEAFF
TRBV18,TRBJ2-4,CASSPPSSAENIQYF
TRBV6-6,TRBJ1-2,CASSSYGLGLGRYNYGYTF
TRBV5-1,TRBJ2-7,CASSWGTGNSYEQYF
TRBV13,TRBJ2-1,CASSLQLNEQFF
TRBV19,TRBJ1-1,CASSIGQGNTEAFF
TRBV5-5,TRBJ1-4,CASSLGALITNEKLFF
TRBV18,TRBJ1-6,CASSPRGLADSPLHF
TRBV11-2,TRBJ2-1,CASSPGANNEQFF
TRBV7-8,TRBJ1-1,CASRETIRELTEAFF